This T cell receptor beta chain was retrieved from a study of blood T cell repertoires in COVID-19. On the study more broadly: There were acute and convalescent COVID-19 samples, and they came from the United States, Italy and Spain.

Some clones are missing from TCRdb's copy, which holds only in-frame ones; the method was immunoSEQ multiplex PCR. Of under 300,000 clones listed, over 75% are singletons. This clonotype was sampled from a woman younger than 35 who had recovered from COVID-19. Sequencing was performed on PBMCs or T cells enriched from blood (not recorded which).

CDR3 region: CASSLSTSGWETQYF. The CDR3 region has the DNA TGTGCCAGCAGCCTCTCGACTTCGGGTTGGGAGACCCAGTACTTC. This rearrangement joins TRBV7-9 to TRBJ2-5; D remains ambiguous. Germline CDR1 SEHNR, CDR2 FQNEAQ (reference sequence). Trimming shortened V by 5 bases and J by 5 bases, and 18 bases separated the two germline ends. This CDR3 is built from 15 residues.